A selection of T cell receptor beta chains follows, all from one sample in a study of T cell responses to AZD1222 COVID-19 vaccine. This table comes from immunoSEQ multiplex PCR, and its TCRdb copy is limited to in-frame clones, with some not included. The sample has tens of thousands of clones; roughly 80% are singletons. This specimen consisted of peripheral blood, obtained on day 0 of MenACWY control vaccination. The source of these receptors is an adult in good health. Each CDR3 is given with its conserved first and last residue. The D gene is left open where the match is weak. Part of the rows lack a size; the others show once, few, many or a class for expanded clones.

v_gene	d_gene	j_gene	abundance	CDR3nt	CDR3aa
TRBV7-9	NA	TRBJ1-5	NA	TGTGCCAGCAGCTTAGGCGGAAGAGGGCCCCAGCATTTT	CASSLGGRGPQHF
TRBV19	NA	TRBJ1-5	once	TGTGCCAGTAGTCGGCGGAAAGAGATTAGCAATCAGCCCCAGCATTTT	CASSRRKEISNQPQHF
TRBV28	NA	TRBJ2-2	NA	TGTGCCAGCAGTTTTGGCGGCAGATACACCGGGGAGCTGTTTTTT	CASSFGGRYTGELFF
TRBV25-1	NA	TRBJ2-1	once	TGTGCCAGCAGTTCAACGTGGCATCTCTCGCACAATGAGCAGTTCTTC	CASSSTWHLSHNEQFF
TRBV15	NA	TRBJ2-7	few	TGTGCCACCAGCAGAGAAAGGAGCAGGGTAAACCTTTACGAGCAGTACTTC	CATSRERSRVNLYEQYF
TRBV19	NA	TRBJ1-5	NA	TGTGCCAGTAGTATAGGACAAACTAGCAATCAGCCCCAGCATTTT	CASSIGQTSNQPQHF
TRBV11-2	TRBD2	TRBJ2-5	NA	TGTGCCAGCAGCTCTAGCGGGGCCCCTCAAGAGACCCAGTACTTC	CASSSSGAPQETQYF
TRBV10-3	TRBD2	TRBJ2-5	NA	TGTGCCATCAGTGACCAGGAGCGGGGGAACCGAGAGACCCAGTACTTC	CAISDQERGNRETQYF
TRBV11-2	NA	TRBJ1-2	NA	TGTGCCAGCGGGGACTCGGGCTACACCTTC	CASGDSGYTF
TRBV11-2	NA	TRBJ2-7	NA	TGTGCCAGCAGCAATAACCCCGGGGATGGCGAGCAGTACTTC	CASSNNPGDGEQYF
TRBV2	TRBD2	TRBJ2-3	NA	TGTGCCAGCACTAGTAGCGGGGATACGCAGTATTTT	CASTSSGDTQYF
TRBV7-8	NA	TRBJ2-2	NA	TGTGCCAGCAGCTTAGGCGCGTCCGGGGAGCTGTTTTTT	CASSLGASGELFF
TRBV27	TRBD2	TRBJ2-5	NA	TGTGCCGCCCGGGGGGGGAACCAAGAGACCCAGTACTTC	CAARGGNQETQYF
TRBV7-2	NA	TRBJ1-6	few	TGTGCCAGCAGCTTAGCCAGCTATAATTCACCCCTCCACTTT	CASSLASYNSPLHF
TRBV7-2	NA	TRBJ2-6	few	TGTGCCAGCAGCCGGGGGGCCTCTGGGGCCAACGTCCTGACTTTC	CASSRGASGANVLTF
TRBV2	TRBD1	TRBJ1-2	NA	TGTGCCAGTATCCTTTCCGGGACAGGTTTTGGGGGCTACACCTTC	CASILSGTGFGGYTF